The rows below give T cell receptor beta chains drawn from one sample of a study of a mutant IDH1 vaccine in newly diagnosed glioma. Antigens of these TCRs are unknown. Clones were read by immunoSEQ multiplex PCR, and TCRdb kept only the in-frame ones, dropping some. The repertoire has about 54,000 clones, around four fifths of them found once; the top ten carry 4.1%. Material: PBMCs, obtained from a glioma patient whose treatment included an IDH1 peptide vaccine. Receptors were obtained from a woman between 18 and 29 years old with glioma. Each CDR3 is given with its conserved first and last residue. The D gene is left open where the match is weak. Size tells how often a clone was seen (once, few, many) or the class of an expanded clone, and some rows leave it out.

>TRBD1|TRBJ1-1|NA|14|TRBV5-6
TGTGCCAGCAGCTCGGGACAGGGGTACACTGAAGCTTTCTTT
CASSSGQGYTEAFF
>NA|TRBJ2-3|once|14|TRBV5-1
TGCGCCAGCAGCTTTCTAGCGAACACAGATACGCAGTATTTT
CASSFLANTDTQYF
>NA|TRBJ2-3|NA|13|TRBV9
TGTGCCAGCAGCGTGGCTGCAGGAGATACGCAGTATTTT
CASSVAAGDTQYF
>NA|TRBJ2-3|NA|16|TRBV7-6
TGTGCCAGCAGCTTAGTGGCGGGCATCGGCACAGATACGCAGTATTTT
CASSLVAGIGTDTQYF
>TRBD1|TRBJ2-2|once|18|TRBV19
TGTGCCAGTAGTATAAAAACGTTGGGACAGACGAACACCGGGGAGCTGTTTTTT
CASSIKTLGQTNTGELFF
>NA|TRBJ2-2|NA|13|TRBV7-3
TGTGCCAGCAGCTTACAGGGTACCGGGGAGCTGTTTTTT
CASSLQGTGELFF
>NA|TRBJ2-3|NA|15|TRBV30
TGTGCCTGGAGTCGTCAGGCTTTATTCACAGATACGCAGTATTTT
CAWSRQALFTDTQYF
>NA|TRBJ1-1|NA|12|TRBV11-1
TGTGCCAGCAGCCAAGATTCCAGGGTGGCTTTCTTT
CASSQDSRVAFF
>NA|TRBJ2-5|NA|11|TRBV20-1
TGCAGTGCTCATTCAGGGTCGACCCAGTACTTC
CSAHSGSTQYF
>TRBD1|TRBJ1-5|NA|15|TRBV7-2
TGTGCCAGCAGCGCGGACAGGGGCAGCAATCAGCCCCAGCATTTT
CASSADRGSNQPQHF
>NA|TRBJ1-2|NA|12|TRBV27
TGTGCCAGCAGTTTAACCCACACCGGCTACACCTTC
CASSLTHTGYTF
>NA|TRBJ1-1|NA|14|TRBV19
TGTGCCAGTAAGGGGGGAGGGGTCTTCGCTGAAGCTTTCTTT
CASKGGGVFAEAFF
>NA|TRBJ2-7|once|15|TRBV19
TGTGCCAGTAGTTCAGCCCCCCCAGGGATCCACGAGCAGTACTTC
CASSSAPPGIHEQYF
>TRBD2|TRBJ2-1|NA|17|TRBV7-3
TGTGCCAGCAGCTTACGGGTAGCGGGGGTCGATCGGAATGAGCAGTTCTTC
CASSLRVAGVDRNEQFF
>NA|TRBJ2-1|NA|11|TRBV20-1
TGCAGTGCCGCCCGCGGCCATGAGCAGTTCTTC
CSAARGHEQFF
>NA|TRBJ1-5|NA|14|TRBV19
TGTGCCAGTAGCCCTGACGGCCTCAATCAGCCCCAGCATTTT
CASSPDGLNQPQHF
>NA|TRBJ2-7|NA|15|TRBV19
TGTGCCAGTAGTTCCTCCGTGACGCCACCCTACGAGCAGTACTTC
CASSSSVTPPYEQYF
>TRBD2|TRBJ2-3|NA|16|TRBV5-1
TGCGCCAGCAGCTTGGCTAGCGGGGGGACCTCGGGTACGCAGTATTTT
CASSLASGGTSGTQYF
>NA|TRBJ2-4|NA|15|TRBV6-1
TGTGCCAGCACGGGCGGGTTTGTATCCAAAAACATTCAGTACTTC
CASTGGFVSKNIQYF
>TRBD2|TRBJ2-7|NA|15|TRBV5-1
TGCGCCAGCAGCCCGACGGCTAGCGGGAGCTACGAGCAGTACTTC
CASSPTASGSYEQYF
>TRBD1|TRBJ1-1|few|16|TRBV7-9
TGTGCCAGCAGCTTTAACGGTGGGACAGTTAACACTGAAGCTTTCTTT
CASSFNGGTVNTEAFF
>NA|TRBJ2-3|NA|14|TRBV4-3
TGCGCCAGCAGCCAAGGGACTAACAGAGGAACGCAGTATTTT
CASSQGTNRGTQYF
>NA|TRBJ1-5|NA|16|TRBV7-2
TGTGCCAGCACAAGGGCAGGGAGGGGTGGCAATCAGCCCCAGCATTTT
CASTRAGRGGNQPQHF
>NA|TRBJ2-7|NA|14|TRBV4-1
TGCGCCAGCAGCCAAGATCCAGGGACCTACGAGCAGTACTTC
CASSQDPGTYEQYF
>NA|TRBJ2-7|NA|15|TRBV14
TGTGCCAGCAGCCAAGTGGCAGGACAAGGCCACGAGCAGTACTTC
CASSQVAGQGHEQYF
>TRBD1|TRBJ2-6|few|17|TRBV7-9
TGTGCCAGCAGCCCTTGGACAGGGGACTCTGGGGCCAACGTCCTGACTTTC
CASSPWTGDSGANVLTF
>NA|TRBJ1-1|NA|12|TRBV6-6
TGTGCCAGCAGTTACTCCGACACTGAAGCTTTCTTT
CASSYSDTEAFF
>TRBD2|TRBJ2-3|few|14|TRBV29-1
TGCAGCTCCGCCGGCGGGAGAGGCACAGATACGCAGTATTTT
CSSAGGRGTDTQYF
>NA|TRBJ1-2|NA|13|TRBV5-5
TGTGCCAGCAGCTTACAGGGACGCGATGGCTACACCTTC
CASSLQGRDGYTF
>NA|TRBJ1-2|NA|11|TRBV9
TGTGCCAGCAGGCAGGGTGGGGGCTACACCTTC
CASRQGGGYTF
>TRBD1|TRBJ1-2|NA|15|TRBV19
TGTGCCAGTAGCGAGACAGGGGCCAATAACTATGGCTACACCTTC
CASSETGANNYGYTF
>NA|TRBJ1-2|NA|16|TRBV7-8
TGTGCCAGCAGCCGTAGGATTACAGGGTCCAATATTGGGCACACCTTC
CASSRRITGSNIGHTF
>TRBD1|TRBJ1-1|NA|15|TRBV6-6
TGTGCCAGCAGTTACGTCCAGGGGGCGAATACTGAAGCTTTCTTT
CASSYVQGANTEAFF
>TRBD1|TRBJ2-7|NA|15|TRBV9
TGTGCCAGCAGCGTAGGGGGACAGGGAGGCTACGAGCAGTACTTC
CASSVGGQGGYEQYF
>NA|TRBJ1-6|NA|16|TRBV4-3
TGCGCCAGCAGCCCAACAGGGAGCTCCTATAATTCACCCCTCCACTTT
CASSPTGSSYNSPLHF
>TRBD2|TRBJ2-3|NA|14|TRBV5-5
TGTGCCAGCAGCCCAACTAGCGGGACAGATACGCAGTATTTT
CASSPTSGTDTQYF
>NA|TRBJ2-7|NA|12|TRBV7-6
TGTGCCAGCAGCTTCTCAGGGACCGAGCAGTACTTC
CASSFSGTEQYF
>NA|TRBJ1-1|NA|15|TRBV10-3
TGTGCCATCAGTGATAGGACAGTGAGTAACACTGAAGCTTTCTTT
CAISDRTVSNTEAFF
>TRBD1|TRBJ2-5|NA|14|TRBV18
TGTGCCAGCTCATTGTCGACAGGGAAGGTTACCCAGTACTTC
CASSLSTGKVTQYF